This T cell receptor (beta chain) was documented in a study of blood T cell repertoires in COVID-19. Turning to the study itself: Researchers got acute and convalescent COVID-19 samples from the United States, Italy and Spain. From T cells, B-cell-depleted T cells, or PBMCs came the material, which was cDNA or gDNA.

Profiled with immunoSEQ multiplex PCR; TCRdb holds only in-frame clones, not every one. There are roughly 24,000 clones in the sample; less than 85% occur only once, and 25% to 35% lies in the top ten. This CDR3 region has 15 residues. The germline V gene encodes CDR1 SEHNR and CDR2 FQNEAQ (reference sequence). The V gene end was trimmed by 7 bases and the J gene end by 2 bases; junction bases not matched to a gene: 8. The material sequenced was peripheral blood. The genes are TRBV7-9 and TRBJ1-3; 7 positions match TRBD1. The TCR comes from a human donor in a cohort sampled during active COVID-19. CDR3 DNA sequence: TGTGCCAGCATCGGAACAGGGGACCCTGGAAACACCATATATTTT. It yields the protein CASIGTGDPGNTIYF. The full variable domain, rest sourced from reference TRBV7-9 and TRBJ1-3, is DTGVSQNPRHKITKRGQNVTFRCDPISEHNRLYWYRQTLGQGPEFLTYFQNEAQLEKSRLLSDRFSAERPKGSFSTLEIQRTEQGDSAMYLCASIGTGDPGNTIYFGEGSWLTVV.